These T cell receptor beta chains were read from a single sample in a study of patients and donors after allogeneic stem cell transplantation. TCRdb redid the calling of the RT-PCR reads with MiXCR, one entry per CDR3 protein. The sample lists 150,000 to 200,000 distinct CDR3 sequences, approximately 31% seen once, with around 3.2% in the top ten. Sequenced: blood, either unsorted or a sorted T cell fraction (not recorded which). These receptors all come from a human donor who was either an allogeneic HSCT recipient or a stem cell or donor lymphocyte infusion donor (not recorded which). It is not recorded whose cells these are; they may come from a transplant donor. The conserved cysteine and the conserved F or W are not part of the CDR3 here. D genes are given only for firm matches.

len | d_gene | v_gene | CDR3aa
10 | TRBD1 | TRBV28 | ASVKGAKEQY
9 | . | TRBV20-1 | SATGNQPQH
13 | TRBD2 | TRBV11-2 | ASSLRTGGVKTRY
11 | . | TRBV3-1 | ASSQNLNTEAF
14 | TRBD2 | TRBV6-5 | ASKGFGTSAQETQY
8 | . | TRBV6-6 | ASSRQPQH
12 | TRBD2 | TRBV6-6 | ASGSSGGTDTQY
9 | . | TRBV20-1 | SASRGNTIY
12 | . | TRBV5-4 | ASSSSPANEKLF
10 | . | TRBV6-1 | ASTAGYNEQF
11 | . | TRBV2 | ASNVLPGDTQY
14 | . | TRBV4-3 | ASSQGRGTFTDTQY
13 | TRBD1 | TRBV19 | ASNPGTGAYNEQF
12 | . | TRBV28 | ASSLFSGTYEQY
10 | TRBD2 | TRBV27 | ATRGGPYEQY
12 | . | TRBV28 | ASSSLRYSGGYT
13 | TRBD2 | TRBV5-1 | ASSKRLAGGEELF
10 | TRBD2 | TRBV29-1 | SVASGTNEQF
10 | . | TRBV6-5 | ASSRSGEKLF
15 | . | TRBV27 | ASSHRGGGGSNQPQH
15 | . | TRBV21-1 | ASSKARTGEDNSPLH
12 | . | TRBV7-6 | ASSLAGDNSPLH
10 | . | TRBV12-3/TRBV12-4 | ASSFSGNTIY
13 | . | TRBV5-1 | ASSLAGSASQPQH
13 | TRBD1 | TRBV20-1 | SARTRTGDNQPQH
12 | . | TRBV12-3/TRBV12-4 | ASSFRRHNYEQY
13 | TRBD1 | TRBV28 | ASSGPTGGAYGYT
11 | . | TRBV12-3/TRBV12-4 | ASSSSGANVLT
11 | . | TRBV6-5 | ASISENTGELF
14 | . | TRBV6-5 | ASSVGIGVPTGELF
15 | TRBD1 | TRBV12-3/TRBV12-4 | ASSLKWDRGRRYEQY
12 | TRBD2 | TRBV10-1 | ASSEAGGADTQY
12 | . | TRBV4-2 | ASSPATGTGELF
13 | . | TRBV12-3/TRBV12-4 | ASSPRGRGQETQY
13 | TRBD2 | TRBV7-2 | ASSSGLAPFGEQF
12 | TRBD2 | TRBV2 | ASKTGTSGSEQF
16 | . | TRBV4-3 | ASSQDIPSVGTKNEAF
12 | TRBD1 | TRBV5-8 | ASSYTGGGQPQH
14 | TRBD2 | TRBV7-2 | ASSPLAGEDTGELF
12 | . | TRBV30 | AWSLGERLEPLH
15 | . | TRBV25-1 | ASSEYFPGKVSYEQY
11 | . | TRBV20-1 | SASPTGLGEQF
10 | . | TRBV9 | ASSVDGNGYT
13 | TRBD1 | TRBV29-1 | SGGGQGSYTDTQY
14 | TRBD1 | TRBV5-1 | ASSFSDRGLYNEQF
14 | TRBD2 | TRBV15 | ATSRDSGLAGDEQF
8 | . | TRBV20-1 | SADDTEAF
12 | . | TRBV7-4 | ASTKRGVYNEQF
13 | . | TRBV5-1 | ASSLLADLNTEAF
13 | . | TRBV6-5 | ASSYFANSRYEQY
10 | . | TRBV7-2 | ASSLAGGTQH
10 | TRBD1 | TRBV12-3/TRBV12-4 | ASTPGGETQY
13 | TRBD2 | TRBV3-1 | ASRSIAGGRGEQF
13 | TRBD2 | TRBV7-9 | ASSIVLAGQETQY
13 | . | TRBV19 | ASSIGTLGNQPQH
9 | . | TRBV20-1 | SASREGGAF
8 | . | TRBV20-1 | SVRRDTQY
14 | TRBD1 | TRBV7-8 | ASSPDRALGNQPQH
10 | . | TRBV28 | ASSLGTYEQF
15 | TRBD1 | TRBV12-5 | ASGLARTGSRTDTQY